The 5 T cell receptor beta chains reported below all come from one sample, sequenced in a study of T-cell reconstitution after alpha-beta-depleted transplantation in children (dated by TCRdb to about 2016). Libraries were prepared through PCR. The data were produced on an Illumina HiSeq 2500. TCR libraries were prepared with molecular barcoding, using unique molecular identifiers to normalize TCRbeta repertoire quantification. Starting from the raw public reads, TCRdb applied fastp trimming at Q25, assembled clones with MiXCR and retained in-frame beta chains. CDR3 protein duplicates are merged, each entry listing the most common genes and DNA. Counted in this sample were about 610,000 distinct CDR3 sequences; over 9.5% of them appeared once. The top ten constitute 4% to 5% of the sample. This material consisted of PBMCs from the stem cell graft donor, taken from the stem cell graft. Receptors were obtained from a human donor who donated a stem cell graft to a child with acute myeloid leukemia.

This clonotype was observed at least ten times. The chain couples TRBV12-3 or TRBV12-4 to TRBJ1-1; D unresolved. V lost 2 bases to trimming and J lost 3 bases, with 7 bases between them. This CDR3 has 13 residues. The CDR3 is CASSLSRDTEAFF. The CDR3 DNA follows: TGTGCCAGCAGTTTATCGAGGGACACTGAAGCTTTCTTT.

This clonotype occurred a few times. The gene calls are TRBV4-1 and TRBJ2-7; the D gene is possibly TRBD2 (6 bases). The CDR3 totals 15 residues. CDR1 MGHRA and CDR2 YSYEKL come from the germline V gene. The V gene lost 4 bases and the J gene lost 0 bases, with 13 bases spanning the gap. The CDR3 region is CASSPSGLSSYEQYF. The CDR3, as DNA: TGCGCCAGCAGCCCAAGCGGACTAAGCTCCTACGAGCAGTACTTC.

This clonotype was counted between two and nine times. The chain joins TRBV7-2 to TRBJ2-7; D call uncertain. The length of the CDR3 is 13 residues. Trimming took off 5 bases at V and 3 bases at J, with 11 bases between the two ends. Germline CDR1 and CDR2: SGHTA and FQGNSA. For the CDR3, the DNA is TGTGCCAGCAGCCGCGGACGGTTCTACGAGCAGTACTTC. Translating it yields CASSRGRFYEQYF.

Ten or more counts support this clonotype. As DNA, the CDR3 is TGTGCCAGCAGTTACAGCAGGTTCCAAGAGACCCAGTACTTC. This translates into CASSYSRFQETQYF. The V and J genes are TRBV6-2 or TRBV6-3 and TRBJ2-5; D not resolved. This CDR3 is built from 14 residues. Per the germline V gene, CDR1 is MNHEY and CDR2 is SVGEGT. Deletions cut 2 bases from V and 1 base from J, with 8 bases between.

This clonotype was counted between two and nine times. The chain uses TRBV12-3 or TRBV12-4 and TRBJ2-3, with 8 bases aligning to TRBD1. The V segment lost 5 bases and the J segment 1 base; nucleotides outside the gene matches: 8. The CDR3 extends over 16 amino acids. The DNA of the CDR3 is TGTGCCAGCAGTCAAAAGACAGGGGTTCGCACAGATACGCAGTATTTT. It is translated as CASSQKTGVRTDTQYF.